These 21 T cell receptor beta chains originate from one sample sequenced in a study of T cells after yellow fever vaccination. MiXCR, applied by TCRdb to the 5' RACE reads, yields one record per CDR3 protein. The sample yields 100,000 or so distinct CDR3 sequences, roughly 9% seen once. This specimen consisted of CD8+ T cells not binding an NS4B(214-222) dextramer, sorted from PBMCs, obtained roughly 14 days after the first yellow fever vaccination. Receptor source: a man in his late teens or twenties who received the YFV17D yellow fever vaccine.

This clonotype was found a few times. V usage is TRBV7-9 and J usage is TRBJ2-7; no firm D call. CDR1 is SEHNR and CDR2 is FQNEAQ in the germline V gene (reference sequence). The CDR3 has 13 amino acids. V was pared by 3 bases and J by 1 base, with 7 bases between. CDR3 amino acids: CASSFLLSYEQYF. CDR3 nucleotides: TGTGCCAGCAGCTTTCTCCTTTCCTACGAGCAGTACTTC.

The V gene is TRBV4-3, the J gene TRBJ2-1, with TRBD1 matching over 8 bases. The trim removed 2 bases at V and 8 bases at J, leaving 11 bases unmatched. This CDR3 contains 16 residues. Germline V gene sequence: CDR1 LGHNA, CDR2 YSLEER. CDR3 bases: TGCGCCAGCAGCCAAAGCCGGGACAGGTTAAGAGATGAGCAGTTCTTC. Its protein product is CASSQSRDRLRDEQFF.

The J gene is TRBJ1-1, the V gene TRBV6-2 or TRBV6-3; D gene ambiguous. V lost 5 bases and J lost 2, with 9 bases in between. CDR3 length: 13 residues. The V gene's germline CDR1 is MNHEY and CDR2 SVGEGT. CDR3 sequence: CASSPFLNTEAFF. The CDR3 DNA is TGTGCCAGCAGTCCGTTTCTCAACACTGAAGCTTTCTTT.

V gene TRBV11-2 combines with J gene TRBJ2-2; 8 bases are shared with TRBD1. With V trimmed by 3 bases and J by 3 bases, 6 bases remained unmatched. Germline V gene sequence: CDR1 SGHAT, CDR2 FQNNGV. This CDR3 contains 16 residues. The CDR3 nucleotides read TGTGCCAGCAGCTTCAAGACAGGGGCTTACACCGGGGAGCTGTTTTTT. Amino acids: CASSFKTGAYTGELFF.

The gene calls are TRBV6-1 and TRBJ2-2; 7 bases are shared with TRBD2. Germline values: CDR1 MNHNS, CDR2 SASEGT. This CDR3 is built from 15 residues. V lost 8 bases and J lost 5; bases outside the gene matches: 11. CDR3 nucleotide sequence: TGTGCCAGCCGGATGGGAGGGCGGGCGACCGGGGAGCTGTTTTTT. It specifies CASRMGGRATGELFF.

This clonotype was seen only a few times. J is TRBJ1-5 and V is TRBV4-1; a weak D match, TRBD1 (5 bases). CDR1 and CDR2 (germline): MGHRA, YSYEKL. There are 14 residues in the CDR3. Trimming stripped 4 bases from V and 2 bases from J, with 9 bases between. In nucleotides, the CDR3 is TGCGCCAGCAGCCGGCAGGGTGGCAATCAGCCCCAGCATTTT. Its protein product is CASSRQGGNQPQHF.

The table lists this clonotype with many counts. J is TRBJ2-1 and V is TRBV5-1; TRBD2 aligns across 9 bases. The CDR3 runs to 15 residues. V dropped 0 bases and J dropped 8; count of bases not matched to a gene: 6. Germline V CDR1 and CDR2: SGHRS, YFSETQ. The chain's CDR3 is CASSLGLAGNYEQFF. The CDR3 region has the DNA TGCGCCAGCAGCTTGGGTCTAGCGGGGAACTATGAGCAGTTCTTC.

This clonotype was counted between two and nine times. The genes are TRBV7-9 and TRBJ2-7; tentatively, D is TRBD1 or TRBD2 (5 bases each). Germline CDR1 and CDR2: SEHNR and FQNEAQ (reference sequence). Trimming stripped 5 bases from V and 2 bases from J, with 13 bases between. CDR3 length equals 14 residues. The CDR3 is CASSPGDGPYEQYV. CDR3 sequence (DNA): TGTGCCAGCAGCCCCGGGGACGGCCCCTACGAGCAGTACGTC.

This clonotype has a handful of counts. The V call is TRBV7-6, the J call TRBJ2-1, with no clear D. The germline V gene has CDR1 SGHVS and CDR2 FNYEAQ. This CDR3 is 12 amino acids long. V lost 5 bases to trimming and J lost 7 bases, with 9 bases between them. CDR3 region: CASSHVGNEQFF. The CDR3 coding sequence is TGTGCCAGCAGCCACGTGGGGAATGAGCAGTTCTTC.

This clonotype was found many times. One end of the junction does not line up with germline, which may come from a read error. The genes are TRBV4-1 and TRBJ1-5; D unclear. Germline-derived CDR1 and CDR2 are MGHRA and YSYEKL. CDR3 length: 15 amino acids. CDR3 DNA sequence: TGCGCCAGCAGCCAGATTCCGACGGATAATCATCCCCAGCATTTT. This encodes CASSQIPTDNHPQHF.

In its sample, this clonotype was seen many times. The chain carries TRBV25-1 and TRBJ2-2; the D gene is possibly TRBD1 (5 bases). Trimming pared 3 bases from V and 5 bases from J, leaving 10 bases between. Germline CDR1 and CDR2: MGHDK and SYGVNS. The CDR3 contains 14 residues. The CDR3 sequence: CASSDREGTGELFF. The CDR3 DNA sequence: TGTGCCAGCAGTGACAGGGAAGGTACCGGGGAGCTGTTTTTT.

This clonotype was detected only a few times. The rearrangement links TRBV29-1 to TRBJ2-3; 9 nucleotides align to TRBD1. Germline V CDR1 and CDR2: SQVTM, ANQGSEA. With 6 bases clipped from V and 4 bases from J, the junction kept 8 bases outside the gene matches. The CDR3 is made up of 14 amino acids. The CDR3 coding sequence is TGCAGCGTCGGAGGTACAGGGGGCCCAGATACGCAGTATTTT. Amino acid sequence: CSVGGTGGPDTQYF.

The V call is TRBV5-4, the J call TRBJ1-6; D may be TRBD1 (6 bases). The CDR3 extends over 15 amino acids. V was cut by 3 bases and J by 10 bases, with 17 bases left in between. From germline, CDR1 is SGHNT and CDR2 YYREEE (reference sequence). The chain's CDR3 is CASSYQTGIGSPLHF. The CDR3 coding sequence is TGTGCCAGCAGCTACCAGACAGGTATCGGGTCACCCCTCCACTTT. Drawing the rest from reference TRBV5-4 and TRBJ1-6, the complete variable domain is ETGVTQSPTHLIKTRGQQVTLRCSSQSGHNTVSWYQQALGQGPQFIFQYYREEENGRGNFPPRFSGLQFPNYSSELNVNALELDDSALYLCASSYQTGIGSPLHFGNGTRLTVT.

The chain is built from TRBV15 and TRBJ2-7; 8 nucleotides agree with TRBD2. The CDR3 runs 14 residues. Looked up from germline, CDR1 is LNHNV and CDR2 is YYDKDF (reference sequence). The junction had 7 bases not matched to a gene; V was cut back by 5 bases and J by 4 bases. The CDR3 DNA is TGTGCCACCAGCCCCGGCCGGGGGGGATACGAGCAGTACTTC. Protein sequence: CATSPGRGGYEQYF.

This clonotype has just a few counts. The CDR3, as DNA: TGTGCCAGCAGTCCAAGACAGGGTCGCACAGATACGCAGTATTTT. This gives the protein CASSPRQGRTDTQYF. This chain joins TRBV28 and TRBJ2-3, with 7 nucleotides matching TRBD1. Germline CDR1 and CDR2: MDHEN and SYDVKM. The CDR3 length is 15 residues. V lost 5 bases to trimming and J lost 1 base; unmatched junction nucleotides: 6.

The sample holds a few counts of this clonotype. The rearrangement links TRBV5-6 to TRBJ2-7; D is uncertain. Looked up from germline, CDR1 is SGHDT and CDR2 is YYEEEE. The CDR3 runs 13 residues. Trimming left V 0 bases short and J 3 bases short, with 7 bases between. Written as DNA, the CDR3 is TGTGCCAGCAGCTTGGACAGCGACTACGAGCAGTACTTC. Its protein is CASSLDSDYEQYF.

This clonotype turned up a few times. This chain links TRBV28 with TRBJ2-5; 13 bases align to TRBD2. CDR1 and CDR2 (germline): MDHEN, SYDVKM. The V gene end was trimmed by 4 bases and the J gene end by 4 bases; junction bases not matched to a gene: 3. The length of the CDR3 is 15 residues. As DNA, the CDR3 is TGTGCCAGCAGTTCCGGACTAGCGGGGGCAGAGACCCAGTACTTC. It translates to CASSSGLAGAETQYF.

This clonotype was detected a few times. V usage is TRBV4-3 and J usage is TRBJ2-1; 7 bases match TRBD1. The CDR3 is 15 amino acids. CDR1 and CDR2 from the germline V gene are LGHNA and YSLEER. Germline trimming cut 0 bases from V and 8 bases from J; bases unmatched to any gene: 7. Here the CDR3 DNA reads TGCGCCAGCAGCCAAGATCCAGGGGGTTTCGATGAGCAGTTCTTC. This gives the protein CASSQDPGGFDEQFF.

The CDR3 sequence is CASTVAPSLPYEQYF. The CDR3, as DNA: TGTGCCAGCACCGTTGCCCCCTCCTTACCCTACGAGCAGTACTTC. The chain joins TRBV12-3 or TRBV12-4 to TRBJ2-7, with D unresolved. This CDR3 is 15 amino acids long. Trimming left V 7 bases short and J 2 bases short, with 18 bases between.

The table lists this clonotype with a few counts. The chain has TRBV7-8 and TRBJ2-1, with D possibly TRBD2 on 7 matching bases. Germline V gene data show CDR1 as SGHVS and CDR2 as FQNEAQ. Trimming pared 5 bases from V and 3 bases from J, leaving 17 bases between. The CDR3 runs 16 residues. CDR3 residues: CASSPLAGADYNEQFF. The CDR3 nucleotides are TGTGCCAGCAGCCCCTTGGCGGGGGCCGACTACAATGAGCAGTTCTTC.

A few counts support this clonotype. V usage is TRBV10-1 and J usage is TRBJ1-5, with D possibly TRBD1 on 5 matching bases. The V gene lost 4 bases and the J gene lost 6 bases, with 10 bases spanning the gap. Germline CDR1 is WNHNN and CDR2 is SYGVQD (reference sequence). CDR3 length: 13 amino acids. This CDR3 is CASSAGIGQPQHF. Here the CDR3 DNA reads TGCGCCAGCAGTGCAGGGATTGGTCAGCCCCAGCATTTT.